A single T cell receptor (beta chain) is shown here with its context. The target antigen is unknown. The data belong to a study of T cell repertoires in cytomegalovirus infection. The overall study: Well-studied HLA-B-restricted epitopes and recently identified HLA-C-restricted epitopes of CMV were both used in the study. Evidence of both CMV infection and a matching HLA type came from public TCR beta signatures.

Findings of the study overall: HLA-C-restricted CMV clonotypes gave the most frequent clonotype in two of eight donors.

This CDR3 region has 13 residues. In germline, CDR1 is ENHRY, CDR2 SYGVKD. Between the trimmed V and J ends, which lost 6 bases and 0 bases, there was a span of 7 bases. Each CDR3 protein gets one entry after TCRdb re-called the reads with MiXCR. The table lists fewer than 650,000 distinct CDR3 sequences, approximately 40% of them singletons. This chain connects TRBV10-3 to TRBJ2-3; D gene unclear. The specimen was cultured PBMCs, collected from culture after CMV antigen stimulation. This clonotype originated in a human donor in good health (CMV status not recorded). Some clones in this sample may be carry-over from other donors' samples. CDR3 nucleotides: TGTGCCATCAGGGGCAAAAGCACAGATACGCAGTATTTT. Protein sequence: CAIRGKSTDTQYF.